Presented here are 21 T cell receptor beta chains from one specimen sequenced in a study of blood T cell repertoires in COVID-19. Produced via immunoSEQ multiplex PCR; TCRdb's table is partial and in-frame only. This table has roughly 390,000 clones, about 90% appearing once. Sequences were obtained from peripheral blood. The receptors come from a woman under 40 with COVID-19, enrolled during active disease.

The J gene is TRBJ1-2, the V gene TRBV30; the D is unclear. Trimming took 2 bases from V and 2 from J, leaving 6 bases between them. The CDR3 sequence is 12 residues long. CDR1 is GTSNPN and CDR2 is SVGIG in the germline V gene (reference sequence). CDR3 DNA sequence: TGTGCCTGGAGTTACGGGAACTATGGCTACACCTTC. Its protein product is CAWSYGNYGYTF. The variable domain in full, completed from reference TRBV30 and TRBJ1-2, reads SQTIHQWPATLVQPVGSPLSLECTVEGTSNPNLYWYRQAAGRGLQLLFYSVGIGQISSEVPQNLSASRPQDRQFILSSKKLLLSDSGFYLCAWSYGNYGYTFGSGTRLTVV.

The V gene is TRBV19, the J gene TRBJ2-3, with TRBD2 matching over 12 bases. V shed 5 bases, J shed 4 bases, and the junction held 7 bases outside the gene matches. Germline CDR1 reads LNHDA; CDR2 reads SQIVND (reference sequence). This CDR3 is 16 amino acids long. Here the CDR3 DNA reads TGTGCCAGTAGTCGTGCCCTAGCGGGAGGGTCAGATACGCAGTATTTT. Protein sequence: CASSRALAGGSDTQYF.

This clone has a single count. V is TRBV6-6 and J is TRBJ1-5; D possibly corresponds to TRBD1 (5 bases). The CDR3 totals 14 residues. The germline gives CDR1 MNHNY, CDR2 SVGAGI (reference sequence). Trimming removed 5 bases from V and 0 bases from J, with 8 bases in between. The CDR3 coding sequence is TGTGCCAGCAGTCCCAGGGTTAGCAATCAGCCCCAGCATTTT. Its translation: CASSPRVSNQPQHF.

This clone came up once. The chain couples TRBV5-8 to TRBJ1-4; TRBD1 matches 11 bases. With 5 bases clipped from V and 3 bases from J, the junction kept 3 bases outside the gene matches. The CDR3 runs to 15 residues. Germline V gene lookup returns CDR1 SGHTS and CDR2 YDEGEE. This CDR3 is CASRDRGRANEKLFF. In DNA form, the CDR3 reads TGTGCCAGCAGGGACAGGGGGCGAGCTAATGAAAAACTGTTTTTT.

A single count supports this clone. The J gene is TRBJ2-7, the V gene TRBV30; 9 positions match TRBD1. V shed 5 bases, J shed 2 bases, and the junction held 7 bases outside the gene matches. In germline, CDR1 is GTSNPN, CDR2 SVGIG (reference sequence). The CDR3 loop spans 14 amino acids. CDR3 nucleotides: TGTGCCTGGTCTCAAGGGACAGGGCCCTACGAGCAGTACTTC. This sequence encodes CAWSQGTGPYEQYF.

The chain carries TRBV28 and TRBJ1-1, with D possibly TRBD1 on 6 matching bases. The germline V gene has CDR1 MDHEN and CDR2 SYDVKM. The V end lost 7 bases, the J end lost 2 bases, and 8 bases lay between the germline ends. The CDR3 sequence is 12 residues long. This chain's CDR3 is CASTRGNTEAFF. CDR3 sequence (DNA): TGTGCCAGCACCAGGGGCAACACTGAAGCTTTCTTT.

The chain combines TRBV29-1 with TRBJ2-5, with D possibly TRBD1 on 5 matching bases. This CDR3 comprises 13 residues. The germline V gene has CDR1 SQVTM and CDR2 ANQGSEA. The V gene lost 7 bases and the J gene lost 4 bases, with 16 bases spanning the gap. CDR3 nucleotides: TGCAGCGACGCTTTGGGGCTGGGAGAGACCCAGTACTTC. Its protein is CSDALGLGETQYF.

The chain couples TRBV7-9 to TRBJ2-5; 8 bases line up with TRBD1. This CDR3 has 19 amino acids. CDR1 SEHNR and CDR2 FQNEAQ come from the germline V gene (reference sequence). V was clipped by 1 base and J by 1 base; unmatched bases: 14. The CDR3 nucleotides are TGTGCCAGCAGCTTAGTAGACAGGGGCCTCGCGGGTCTCCAAGAGACCCAGTACTTC. It translates to CASSLVDRGLAGLQETQYF.

This clone was counted a single time. The rearrangement links TRBV7-2 to TRBJ2-3; D gene ambiguous. This CDR3 has 15 residues. Trimming took off 1 base at V and 0 bases at J, with 8 bases between the two ends. Germline V gives CDR1 SGHTA, CDR2 FQGNSA. CDR3 loop: CASSLVETSTDTQYF. The CDR3 region has the DNA TGTGCCAGCAGCTTAGTTGAGACTAGCACAGATACGCAGTATTTT.

J is TRBJ2-1 and V is TRBV4-2; TRBD2 is a possible D gene (5 bases). The V and J ends lost 1 base and 4 bases respectively, with 11 bases between them. CDR3 length: 15 residues. Germline CDR1 reads LGHNA; CDR2 reads YNFKEQ. The CDR3 DNA follows: TGTGCCAGCAGCCAAGGCGGGCGGAGTTACAATGAGCAGTTCTTC. This sequence encodes CASSQGGRSYNEQFF.

The V gene is TRBV10-3, the J gene TRBJ1-4; 7 nucleotides agree with TRBD1. V lost 10 bases to trimming and J lost 8 bases; unmatched junction nucleotides: 10. Germline-derived CDR1 and CDR2 are ENHRY and SYGVKD. There are 13 residues in the CDR3. The CDR3 region is CATSTGLREKLFF. The CDR3 DNA is TGTGCCACCTCGACAGGGCTTAGGGAAAAACTGTTTTTT.

The V gene is TRBV4-1, the J gene TRBJ1-1, with unresolved D. Germline CDR1 reads MGHRA; CDR2 reads YSYEKL. Trimming took off 1 base at V and 1 base at J, with 10 bases between the two ends. CDR3 size: 15 residues. This CDR3 reads CASSQAHRGNTEAFF. The DNA for the CDR3 is TGCGCCAGCAGCCAAGCCCACCGGGGGAACACTGAAGCTTTCTTT.

The gene calls are TRBV5-4 and TRBJ2-3, with D unclear. The CDR3 extends over 14 amino acids. Germline CDR1 SGHNT, CDR2 YYREEE (reference sequence). Trimming pared 4 bases from V and 0 bases from J, leaving 9 bases between. For the CDR3, the DNA is TGTGCCAGCAGCCCCCCGAGCAGCACAGATACGCAGTATTTT. It yields the protein CASSPPSSTDTQYF.

V is TRBV19 and J is TRBJ2-3; TRBD2 matches 7 bases. The CDR3 runs 15 residues. CDR1 is LNHDA, CDR2 SQIVND, per germline (reference sequence). The V gene end was trimmed by 5 bases and the J gene end by 3 bases; junction bases not matched to a gene: 8. CDR3 bases: TGTGCCAGTAGTGTCGGGGGGAGACGTACAGATACGCAGTATTTT. Translation: CASSVGGRRTDTQYF.

This clone qualifies as medium-sized. V is TRBV11-2 and J is TRBJ1-1, with D perhaps TRBD1 (6 bases). V was trimmed by 6 bases and J by 1 base, leaving 15 bases between them. The CDR3 is 15 residues long. CDR1 and CDR2 (germline): SGHAT, FQNNGV. The chain's CDR3 is CASRPVAQGNTEAFF. The CDR3 coding sequence is TGTGCCAGCAGGCCAGTAGCACAGGGGAACACTGAAGCTTTCTTT.

The gene calls are TRBV25-1 and TRBJ2-7, with D unresolved. The germline gives CDR1 MGHDK, CDR2 SYGVNS. CDR3 length equals 15 residues. The germline V and J ends were trimmed by 6 bases and 0 bases, with 15 bases remaining between them. In DNA, the CDR3 is TGTGCCAGCAGATCGTCACTTAAGTCCTCCTACGAGCAGTACTTC. Residues: CASRSSLKSSYEQYF.

The chain has TRBV3-1 (or the pseudogene TRBV3-2) and TRBJ2-6, with 11 nucleotides matching TRBD2. Germline V gene lookup returns CDR1 LGHDT and CDR2 YNNKEL (reference sequence). CDR3 length equals 20 residues. Trimming cost V 5 bases and J 0 bases; bases outside gene matches: 12. The CDR3 DNA reads as TGTGCCAGCAGCGACCACCAGACTAGCGGGGCATACTCTGGGGCCAACGTCCTGACTTTC. Translating gives CASSDHQTSGAYSGANVLTF.

The chain combines TRBV30 with TRBJ2-7; no clear D gene. Trimming removed 4 bases at V and 5 bases at J, with 9 bases between. Germline CDR1 reads GTSNPN; CDR2 reads SVGIG (reference sequence). There are 11 residues in the CDR3. The CDR3 DNA follows: TGTGCCTGGATGGTAGCTCACGAGCAGTACTTC. Translated, it gives CAWMVAHEQYF.

In its sample, this clone was seen once. The genes are TRBV28 and TRBJ2-5; TRBD2 matches 7 bases. The CDR3 loop spans 15 amino acids. Trimming took 5 bases from V and 2 from J; bases not matched to a gene: 8. CDR1 and CDR2 (germline): MDHEN, SYDVKM. This CDR3 is CASSPSGISQETQYF. As DNA, the CDR3 is TGTGCCAGCAGTCCTAGCGGAATCTCACAAGAGACCCAGTACTTC.

CDR3 sequence: CASSLSGRSWEQYF. CDR3 in DNA: TGTGCCAGCTCACTTAGCGGGAGGTCTTGGGAGCAGTACTTC. The chain joins TRBV28 to TRBJ2-7; 10 positions match TRBD2. This CDR3 is built from 14 residues. Germline trimming cut 8 bases from V and 7 bases from J; bases unmatched to any gene: 11. Germline V gene sequence: CDR1 MDHEN, CDR2 SYDVKM.

The chain has TRBV27 and TRBJ2-2, with 8 bases lining up with TRBD2. Trimming removed 4 bases from V and 5 bases from J; junction bases left unmatched: 9. CDR1 and CDR2 (germline): MNHEY, SMNVEV (reference sequence). The CDR3 is 16 residues long. The CDR3 region has the DNA TGTGCCAGCAGTTCGGATTCGACGGGGGGGACCGGGGAGCTGTTTTTT. It translates to CASSSDSTGGTGELFF.